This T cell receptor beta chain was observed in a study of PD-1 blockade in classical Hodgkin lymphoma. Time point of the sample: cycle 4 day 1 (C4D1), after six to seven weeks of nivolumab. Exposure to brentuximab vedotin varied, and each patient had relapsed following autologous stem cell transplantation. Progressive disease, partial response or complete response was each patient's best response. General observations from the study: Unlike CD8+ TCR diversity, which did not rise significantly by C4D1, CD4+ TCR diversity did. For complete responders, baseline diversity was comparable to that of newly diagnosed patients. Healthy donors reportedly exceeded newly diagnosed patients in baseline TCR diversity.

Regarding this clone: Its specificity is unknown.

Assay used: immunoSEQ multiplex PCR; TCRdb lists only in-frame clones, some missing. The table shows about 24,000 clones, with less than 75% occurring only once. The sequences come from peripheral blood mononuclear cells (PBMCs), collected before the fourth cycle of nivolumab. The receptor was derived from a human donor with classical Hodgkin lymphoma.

CDR3 sequence (DNA): TGTGCCAGCAGCCGTGACAAAACCTTCCTAGCGGGGGGTGGAGATACGCAGTATTTT. Translation gives CASSRDKTFLAGGGDTQYF. The chain carries TRBV11-1 and TRBJ2-3; TRBD2 agrees at 11 bases. Looked up from germline, CDR1 is SGHAT and CDR2 is FQDESV (reference sequence). Trimming at V came to 5 bases and at J to 5 bases, leaving 18 bases not matched to a gene. This CDR3 comprises 19 residues. The whole variable domain, filled in from reference TRBV11-1 and TRBJ2-3, reads EAEVAQSPRYKITEKSQAVAFWCDPISGHATLYWYRQILGQGPELLVQFQDESVVDDSQLPKDRFSAERLKGVDSTLKIQPAELGDSAMYLCASSRDKTFLAGGGDTQYFGPGTRLTVL.